Below, 17 T cell receptor beta chains from the same sample are listed, as sequenced in a study of blood T cells in healthy people across ages. Through a sample-barcoded 5' primer and a J-beta primer mix, a second PCR was run for about 6 to 12 cycles. Via MiXCR, TCRdb re-called the 5' RACE reads, giving one row per CDR3 protein. The table includes some 1.4 million distinct CDR3 sequences, 40% to 50% detected once. Sequencing was performed on blood. The receptors were sampled from a woman between 18 and 29 years old in good health.

This clonotype was detected a few times. The chain recombines TRBV10-3 with TRBJ2-7; D remains unclear. Germline values: CDR1 ENHRY, CDR2 SYGVKD. The CDR3 has 12 residues. V lost 4 bases, J lost 2 bases, and 6 bases lay in between. CDR3 in amino acids: CAISGEPYEQYF. In DNA form, the CDR3 reads TGTGCCATCAGTGGGGAACCCTACGAGCAGTACTTC.

This sequence joins TRBV27 and TRBJ1-5, with D hard to call. The CDR3 covers 13 residues. Trimming removed 6 bases from V and 3 bases from J, with 9 bases in between. Germline CDR1 reads MNHEY; CDR2 reads SMNVEV (reference sequence). The CDR3 region is CASRGFNNQPQHF. CDR3 in DNA: TGTGCCAGCAGAGGGTTTAACAATCAGCCCCAGCATTTT.

This clonotype was seen a handful of times. The chain combines TRBV6-1 with TRBJ1-1; 7 bases align to TRBD1. The length of the CDR3 is 15 residues. CDR1 is MNHNS and CDR2 is SASEGT in the germline V gene. V dropped 6 bases and J dropped 0; count of bases not matched to a gene: 7. CDR3 DNA sequence: TGTGCCAGCAGACGAGCCGGGACAGTGAACACTGAAGCTTTCTTT. Protein product: CASRRAGTVNTEAFF.

This clonotype turned up a few times. The chain combines TRBV11-2 with TRBJ2-6; D is uncertain. The germline CDR1 and CDR2 sequences are SGHAT and FQNNGV. The CDR3 is 16 residues long. Trimming removed 1 base from V and 4 bases from J, with 11 bases in between. CDR3 amino acids: CASSLAGLVGANVLTF. Written as DNA, the CDR3 is TGTGCCAGCAGCTTAGCCGGGTTGGTCGGGGCCAACGTCCTGACTTTC.

This clonotype was counted a single time. J is TRBJ1-1 and V is TRBV7-9; 8 bases match TRBD1. Unmatched junction bases numbered 6, after V lost 8 bases and J lost 4 bases. This CDR3 has 13 amino acids. Germline CDR1 and CDR2: SEHNR and FQNEAQ (reference sequence). For the CDR3, the DNA is TGTGCCAGCTTTGACAGGGGAAGCACTGAAGCTTTCTTT. Its protein is CASFDRGSTEAFF.

The J gene is TRBJ1-2, the V gene TRBV20-1, with D tentatively TRBD1 (6 bases). V lost 0 bases and J lost 3, with 17 bases in between. This CDR3 has 16 amino acids. CDR1 and CDR2 (germline): DFQATT, SNEGSKA (reference sequence). The CDR3 bases are TGCAGTGCTAGAGATCGCGGGACACACCCTTACTATGGCTACACCTTC. Its translation is CSARDRGTHPYYGYTF.

Only a few counts were recorded for this clonotype. The chain links TRBV29-1 to TRBJ1-4; D is ambiguous. The V end was cut by 5 bases, the J end by 8 bases, with 15 bases between. CDR3 length: 13 residues. Germline V gives CDR1 SQVTM, CDR2 ANQGSEA. The CDR3 bases are TGCAGCGTTCCTACGGCCAGCGGGGAAAAACTGTTTTTT. Protein product: CSVPTASGEKLFF.

The rearrangement links TRBV14 to TRBJ2-7; D is tentatively TRBD1 or TRBD2 (5 bases each). Trimming stripped 2 bases from V and 1 base from J, with 15 bases between. The CDR3 sequence is 16 residues long. Germline V CDR1 and CDR2: SGHDN, FVKESK. CDR3: CASSQTGRLKSYEQYF. DNA of the CDR3: TGTGCCAGCAGCCAAACGGGGCGCCTCAAGTCCTACGAGCAGTACTTC.

This chain joins TRBV4-1 and TRBJ1-4; D not resolved. Germline CDR1 reads MGHRA; CDR2 reads YSYEKL. Trimming removed 9 bases at V and 5 bases at J, with 16 bases between. The CDR3 has 14 amino acids. The CDR3 here is CARPRYGPNEKLFF. CDR3 nucleotide sequence: TGCGCCAGGCCCAGGTATGGGCCGAATGAAAAACTGTTTTTT.

V is TRBV25-1 and J is TRBJ1-2; TRBD1 agrees at 8 bases. CDR1 MGHDK and CDR2 SYGVNS come from the germline V gene. This CDR3 spans 14 amino acids. The junction had 2 bases not matched to a gene; V was cut back by 4 bases and J by 1 base. The CDR3 region has the DNA TGTGCCAGCAGTGTCACAGGGGGTAACTATGGCTACACCTTC. It codes for CASSVTGGNYGYTF.

V gene TRBV27 combines with J gene TRBJ1-2; D is possibly TRBD1 (5 bases). CDR3 length: 11 amino acids. Between the trimmed V and J ends, which lost 8 bases and 4 bases, there was a span of 8 bases. The germline V gene has CDR1 MNHEY and CDR2 SMNVEV (reference sequence). CDR3 coding DNA: TGTGCCAGCGGGGCAGTCTATGGCTACACCTTC. Amino acids: CASGAVYGYTF.

The table lists this clonotype with a count of one. At one of its ends the junction is not consistent with the germline gene, which may arise from a read error. This chain joins TRBV10-3 and TRBJ2-6; TRBD2 agrees at 9 bases. The germline V gene has CDR1 ENHRY and CDR2 SYGVKD. The CDR3 has 18 residues. The CDR3 protein is CAISETLAGTSEANVLTF. CDR3 sequence (DNA): TGTGCCATCAGTGAGACGCTAGCGGGGACGTCTGAGGCCAACGTCCTGACTTTC.

V is TRBV20-1 and J is TRBJ2-4; weak D call: TRBD1 (5 bases). TRBJ2-7 explains the end of the DNA better; the J call may be wrong. Germline CDR1 reads DFQATT; CDR2 reads SNEGSKA (reference sequence). The CDR3 has 14 amino acids. This CDR3 reads CSAREQGRVNEQYF. CDR3 nucleotide sequence: TGCAGTGCTAGAGAGCAGGGCAGGGTCAACGAGCAGTACTTC.

This clonotype was picked up one time. The chain recombines TRBV30 with TRBJ1-1, with 7 bases that match TRBD1. The CDR3 has 19 residues. V was pared by 5 bases and J by 5 bases, with 26 bases of the junction left unmatched. Per the germline V gene, CDR1 is GTSNPN and CDR2 is SVGIG (reference sequence). CDR3 residues: CAWASRPHLDRVGKTEAFF. CDR3 nucleotides: TGTGCCTGGGCTTCACGGCCCCACCTCGACAGGGTGGGTAAGACTGAAGCTTTCTTT.

The rearrangement joins TRBV2 to TRBJ1-3; the match to TRBD1 covers 9 bases. The germline gives CDR1 SNHLY, CDR2 FYNNEI. The CDR3 consists of 13 residues. Trimming cost V 6 bases and J 4 bases; bases outside gene matches: 1. This CDR3 is CASRGTGGNTIYF. CDR3 DNA sequence: TGTGCCAGCAGAGGGACAGGGGGAAACACCATATATTTT.

In its sample, this clonotype was seen a few times. The junction departs from germline at one end; a sequencing error may be responsible. The chain recombines TRBV5-1 with TRBJ1-1; D call uncertain. This CDR3 contains 12 residues. The germline V gene encodes CDR1 SGHRS and CDR2 YFSETQ. As DNA, the CDR3 is TGTGCCAGCAGTGTTAGAGGCACTGAAGCTTTCTTT. Its protein product is CASSVRGTEAFF.

The chain joins TRBV20-1 to TRBJ2-1; TRBD2 aligns across 9 bases. J was trimmed by 5 bases and V by 0 bases; bases with no gene match: 5. CDR1 and CDR2 from the germline V gene are DFQATT and SNEGSKA (reference sequence). This CDR3 has 15 amino acids. The CDR3, as DNA: TGCAGTGCTAGAGACCCTAGCGGGAATAACAATGAGCAGTTCTTC. It yields the protein CSARDPSGNNNEQFF.